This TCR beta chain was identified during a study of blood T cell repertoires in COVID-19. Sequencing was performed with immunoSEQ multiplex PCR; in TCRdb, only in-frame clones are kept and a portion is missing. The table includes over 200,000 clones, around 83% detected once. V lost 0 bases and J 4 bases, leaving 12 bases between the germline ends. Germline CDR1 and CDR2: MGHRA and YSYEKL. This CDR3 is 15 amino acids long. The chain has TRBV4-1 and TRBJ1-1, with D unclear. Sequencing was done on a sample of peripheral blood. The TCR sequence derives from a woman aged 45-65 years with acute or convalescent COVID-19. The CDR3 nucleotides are TGCGCCAGCAGCCAAGAAGGGAGCGTCGGCACTGAAGCTTTCTTT. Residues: CASSQEGSVGTEAFF.